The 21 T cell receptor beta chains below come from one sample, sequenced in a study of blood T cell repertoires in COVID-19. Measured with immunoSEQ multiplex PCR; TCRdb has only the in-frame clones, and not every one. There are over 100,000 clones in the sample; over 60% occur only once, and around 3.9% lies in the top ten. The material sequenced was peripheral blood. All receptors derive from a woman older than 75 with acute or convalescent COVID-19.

The CDR3 sequence: CASSYSLDRGNSPLHF. The CDR3 DNA follows: TGTGCCAGCAGTTACTCATTGGACAGAGGAAATTCACCCCTCCACTTT. The gene calls are TRBV6-5 and TRBJ1-6; D might be TRBD1 (6 bases). In germline, CDR1 is MNHEY, CDR2 SVGAGI. This CDR3 region has 16 residues. V dropped 0 bases and J dropped 7 bases, with 13 bases sitting between them.

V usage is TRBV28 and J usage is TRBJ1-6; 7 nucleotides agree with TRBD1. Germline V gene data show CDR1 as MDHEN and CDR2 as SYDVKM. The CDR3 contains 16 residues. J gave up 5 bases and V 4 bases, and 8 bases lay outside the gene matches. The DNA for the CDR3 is TGTGCCAGCAGTTACCCGGGACAGACCGATAATTCACCCCTCCACTTT. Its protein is CASSYPGQTDNSPLHF.

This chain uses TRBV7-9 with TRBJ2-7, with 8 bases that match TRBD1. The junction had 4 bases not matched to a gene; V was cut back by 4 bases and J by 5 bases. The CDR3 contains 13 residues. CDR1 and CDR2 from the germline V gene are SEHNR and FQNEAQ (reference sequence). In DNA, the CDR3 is TGTGCCAGCAGCTGGACAGGGTTGAACGAGCAGTACTTC. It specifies CASSWTGLNEQYF.

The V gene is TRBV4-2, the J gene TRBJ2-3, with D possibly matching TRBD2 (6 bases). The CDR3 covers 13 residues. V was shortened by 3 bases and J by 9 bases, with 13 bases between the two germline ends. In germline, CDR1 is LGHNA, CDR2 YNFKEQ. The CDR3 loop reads CASSQPPGSTQYF. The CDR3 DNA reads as TGTGCCAGCAGCCAGCCACCCGGGAGCACGCAGTATTTT.

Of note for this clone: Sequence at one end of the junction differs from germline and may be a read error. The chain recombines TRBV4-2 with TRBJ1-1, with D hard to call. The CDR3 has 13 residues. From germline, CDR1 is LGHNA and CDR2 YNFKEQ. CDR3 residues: CATSLWEESRAFF. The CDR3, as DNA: TGTGCCACCAGCCTATGGGAGGAGAGTAGAGCTTTCTTT.

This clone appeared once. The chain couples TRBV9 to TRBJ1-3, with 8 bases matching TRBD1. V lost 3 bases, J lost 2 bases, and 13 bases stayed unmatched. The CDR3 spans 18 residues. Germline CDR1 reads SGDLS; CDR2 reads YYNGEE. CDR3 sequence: CASSASTGQGFTGNTIYF. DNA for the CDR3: TGTGCCAGCAGCGCCAGTACAGGACAGGGATTTACTGGAAACACCATATATTTT.

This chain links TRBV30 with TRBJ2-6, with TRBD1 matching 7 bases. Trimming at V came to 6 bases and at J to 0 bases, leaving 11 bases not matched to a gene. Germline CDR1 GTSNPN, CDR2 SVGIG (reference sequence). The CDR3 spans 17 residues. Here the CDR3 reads CACTRDRSSSGANVLTF. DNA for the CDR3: TGTGCCTGTACCCGGGACAGAAGTAGCTCTGGGGCCAACGTCCTGACTTTC.

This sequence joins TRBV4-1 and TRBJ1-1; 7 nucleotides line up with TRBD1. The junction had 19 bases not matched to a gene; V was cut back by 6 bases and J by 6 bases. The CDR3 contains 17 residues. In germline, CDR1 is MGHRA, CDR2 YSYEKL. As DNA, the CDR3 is TGCGCCAGCAGGACCTCCCTCCAACAGGGGCTCTTGGCTGAAGCTTTCTTT. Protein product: CASRTSLQQGLLAEAFF.

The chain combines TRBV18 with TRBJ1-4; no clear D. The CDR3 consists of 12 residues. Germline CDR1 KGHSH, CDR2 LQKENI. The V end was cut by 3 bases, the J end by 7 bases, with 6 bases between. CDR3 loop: CASSPLGEKLFF. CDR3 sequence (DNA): TGTGCCAGCTCACCGCTAGGTGAAAAACTGTTTTTT.

The DNA for the CDR3 is TGTGCCAGCAGTCCCGACAGTCAGCCCCAGCATTTT. It is translated as CASSPDSQPQHF. The chain has TRBV6-6 and TRBJ1-5; D might be TRBD1 (5 bases). The CDR3 runs 12 residues. The germline gives CDR1 MNHNY, CDR2 SVGAGI (reference sequence). Trimming took off 5 bases at V and 6 bases at J, with 8 bases between the two ends.

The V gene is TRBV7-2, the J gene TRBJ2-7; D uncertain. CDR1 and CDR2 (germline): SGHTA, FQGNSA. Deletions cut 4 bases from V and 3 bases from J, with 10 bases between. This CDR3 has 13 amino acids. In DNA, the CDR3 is TGTGCCAGCAGCTCCACCAGTGTCTACGAGCAGTACTTC. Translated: CASSSTSVYEQYF.

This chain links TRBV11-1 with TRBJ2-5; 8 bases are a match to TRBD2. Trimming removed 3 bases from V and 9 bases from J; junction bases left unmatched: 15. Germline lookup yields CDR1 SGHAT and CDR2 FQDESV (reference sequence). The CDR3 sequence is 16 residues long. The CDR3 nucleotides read TGTGCCAGCAGCTTTACGACTAGCGTGGGATCCGGGGCCCAGTACTTC. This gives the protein CASSFTTSVGSGAQYF.

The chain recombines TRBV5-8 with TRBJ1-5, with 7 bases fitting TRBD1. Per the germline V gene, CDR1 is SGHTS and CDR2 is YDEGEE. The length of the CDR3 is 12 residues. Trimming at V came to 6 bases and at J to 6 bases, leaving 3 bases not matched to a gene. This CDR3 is CASTPGGQPQHF. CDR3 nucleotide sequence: TGTGCCAGCACCCCAGGGGGTCAGCCCCAGCATTTT.

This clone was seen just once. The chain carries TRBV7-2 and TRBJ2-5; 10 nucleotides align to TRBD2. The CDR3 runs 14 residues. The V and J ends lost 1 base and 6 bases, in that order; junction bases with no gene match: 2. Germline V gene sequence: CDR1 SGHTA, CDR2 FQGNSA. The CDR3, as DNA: TGTGCCAGCAGCTTAGGGACTAGCGGAAAGACCCAGTACTTC. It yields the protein CASSLGTSGKTQYF. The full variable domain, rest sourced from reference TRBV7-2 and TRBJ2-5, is GAGVSQSPSNKVTEKGKDVELRCDPISGHTALYWYRQSLGQGLEFLIYFQGNSAPDKSGLPSDRFSAERTGGSVSTLTIQRTQQEDSAVYLCASSLGTSGKTQYFGPGTRLLVL.

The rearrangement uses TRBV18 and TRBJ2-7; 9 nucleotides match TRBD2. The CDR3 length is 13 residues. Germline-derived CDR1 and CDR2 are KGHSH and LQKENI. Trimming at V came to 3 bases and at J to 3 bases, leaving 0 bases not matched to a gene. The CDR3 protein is CASSPTSGYEQYF. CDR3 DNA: TGTGCCAGCTCACCGACTAGCGGCTACGAGCAGTACTTC. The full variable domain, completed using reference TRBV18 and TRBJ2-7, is NAGVMQNPRHLVRRRGQEARLRCSPMKGHSHVYWYRQLPEEGLKFMVYLQKENIIDESGMPKERFSAEFPKEGPSILRIQQVVRGDSAAYFCASSPTSGYEQYFGPGTRLTVT.

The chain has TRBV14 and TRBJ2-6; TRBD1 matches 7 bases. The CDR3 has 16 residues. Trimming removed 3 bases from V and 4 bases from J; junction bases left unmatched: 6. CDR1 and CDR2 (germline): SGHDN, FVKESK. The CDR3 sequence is CASSQLTGSGANVLTF. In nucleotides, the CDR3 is TGTGCCAGCAGCCAGCTGACAGGGAGCGGGGCCAACGTCCTGACTTTC.

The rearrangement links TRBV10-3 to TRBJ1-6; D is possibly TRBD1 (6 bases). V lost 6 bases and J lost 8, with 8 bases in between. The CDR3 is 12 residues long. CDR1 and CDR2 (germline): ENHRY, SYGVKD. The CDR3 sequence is CAIRQGDSPLHF. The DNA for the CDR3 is TGTGCCATCAGACAGGGTGATTCACCCCTCCACTTT.

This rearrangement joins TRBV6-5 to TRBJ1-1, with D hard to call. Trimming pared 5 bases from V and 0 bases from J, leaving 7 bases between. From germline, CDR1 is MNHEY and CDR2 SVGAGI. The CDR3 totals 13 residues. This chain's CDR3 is CASSRQMNTEAFF. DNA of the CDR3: TGTGCCAGCAGTCGCCAGATGAACACTGAAGCTTTCTTT.

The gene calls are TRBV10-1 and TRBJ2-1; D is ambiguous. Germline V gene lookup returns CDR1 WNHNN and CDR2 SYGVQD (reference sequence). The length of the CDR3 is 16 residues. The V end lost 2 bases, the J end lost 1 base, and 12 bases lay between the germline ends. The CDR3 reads CASSENPDLSYNEQFF. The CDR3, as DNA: TGCGCCAGCAGTGAGAACCCAGATCTTTCCTACAATGAGCAGTTCTTC.

CDR3 in DNA: TGTGCCAGCAGTTTACAGGGTAGAACTGAAGCTTTCTTT. This gives the protein CASSLQGRTEAFF. The rearrangement joins TRBV6-5 to TRBJ1-1, with TRBD1 as a possible D gene (6 bases). This CDR3 comprises 13 residues. In germline, CDR1 is MNHEY, CDR2 SVGAGI. V lost 4 bases, J lost 5 bases, and 11 bases lay in between.

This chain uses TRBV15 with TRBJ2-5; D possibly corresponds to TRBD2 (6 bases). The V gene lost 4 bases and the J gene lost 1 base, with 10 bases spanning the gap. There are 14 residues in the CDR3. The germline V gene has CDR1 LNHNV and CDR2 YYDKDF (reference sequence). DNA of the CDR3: TGTGCCACCAGCATCCCAGCGGGCCAAGAGACCCAGTACTTC. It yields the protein CATSIPAGQETQYF. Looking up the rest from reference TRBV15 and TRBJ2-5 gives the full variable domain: DAMVIQNPRYQVTQFGKPVTLSCSQTLNHNVMYWYQQKSSQAPKLLFHYYDKDFNNEADTPDNFQSRRPNTSFCFLDIRSPGLGDTAMYLCATSIPAGQETQYFGPGTRLLVL.